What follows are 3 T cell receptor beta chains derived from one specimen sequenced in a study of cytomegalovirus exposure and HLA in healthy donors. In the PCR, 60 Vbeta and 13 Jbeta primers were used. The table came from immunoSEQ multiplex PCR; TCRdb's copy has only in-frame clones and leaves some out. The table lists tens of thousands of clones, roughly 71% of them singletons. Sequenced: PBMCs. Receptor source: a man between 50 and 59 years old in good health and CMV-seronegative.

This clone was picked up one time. The CDR3 DNA is TGCGCCAGCAGCCACAGGACAGGGGGCGCAGATACGCAGTATTTT. Protein product: CASSHRTGGADTQYF. This chain joins TRBV4-3 and TRBJ2-3, with 11 nucleotides matching TRBD1. CDR3 length: 15 amino acids. Trimming removed 3 bases from V and 4 bases from J; junction bases left unmatched: 3. Per the germline V gene, CDR1 is LGHNA and CDR2 is YSLEER.

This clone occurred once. The CDR3 sequence: CASSSGQHSGNTIYF. The CDR3 nucleotides are TGTGCCAGCTCGTCGGGACAGCACTCTGGAAACACCATATATTTT. The V gene is TRBV18, the J gene TRBJ1-3; 7 bases align to TRBD1. Germline values: CDR1 KGHSH, CDR2 LQKENI. V dropped 6 bases and J dropped 0; count of bases not matched to a gene: 5. This CDR3 contains 15 residues.

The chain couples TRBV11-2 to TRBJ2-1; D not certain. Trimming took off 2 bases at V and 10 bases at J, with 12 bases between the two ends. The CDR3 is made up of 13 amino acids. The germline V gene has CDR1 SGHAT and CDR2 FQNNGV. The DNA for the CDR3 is TGTGCCAGCAGCTTATTATGGCGGCGCGAGCAGTTCTTC. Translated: CASSLLWRREQFF. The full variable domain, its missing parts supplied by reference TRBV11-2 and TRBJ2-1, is EAGVAQSPRYKIIEKRQSVAFWCNPISGHATLYWYQQILGQGPKLLIQFQNNGVVDDSQLPKDRFSAERLKGVDSTLKIQPAKLEDSAVYLCASSLLWRREQFFGPGTRLTVL.